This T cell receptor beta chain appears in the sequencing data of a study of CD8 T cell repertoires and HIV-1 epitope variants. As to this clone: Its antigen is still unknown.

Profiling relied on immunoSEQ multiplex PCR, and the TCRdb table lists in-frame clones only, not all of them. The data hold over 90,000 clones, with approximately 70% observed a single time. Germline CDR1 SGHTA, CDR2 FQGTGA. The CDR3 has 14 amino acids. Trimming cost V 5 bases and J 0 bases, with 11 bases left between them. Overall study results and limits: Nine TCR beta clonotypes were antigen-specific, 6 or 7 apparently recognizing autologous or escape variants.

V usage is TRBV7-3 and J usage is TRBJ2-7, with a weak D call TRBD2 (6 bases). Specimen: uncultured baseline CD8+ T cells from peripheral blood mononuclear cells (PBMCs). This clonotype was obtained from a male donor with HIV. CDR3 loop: CASSAGGSSYEQYF. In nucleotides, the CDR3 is TGTGCCAGCAGCGCCGGAGGGAGCTCCTACGAGCAGTACTTC.